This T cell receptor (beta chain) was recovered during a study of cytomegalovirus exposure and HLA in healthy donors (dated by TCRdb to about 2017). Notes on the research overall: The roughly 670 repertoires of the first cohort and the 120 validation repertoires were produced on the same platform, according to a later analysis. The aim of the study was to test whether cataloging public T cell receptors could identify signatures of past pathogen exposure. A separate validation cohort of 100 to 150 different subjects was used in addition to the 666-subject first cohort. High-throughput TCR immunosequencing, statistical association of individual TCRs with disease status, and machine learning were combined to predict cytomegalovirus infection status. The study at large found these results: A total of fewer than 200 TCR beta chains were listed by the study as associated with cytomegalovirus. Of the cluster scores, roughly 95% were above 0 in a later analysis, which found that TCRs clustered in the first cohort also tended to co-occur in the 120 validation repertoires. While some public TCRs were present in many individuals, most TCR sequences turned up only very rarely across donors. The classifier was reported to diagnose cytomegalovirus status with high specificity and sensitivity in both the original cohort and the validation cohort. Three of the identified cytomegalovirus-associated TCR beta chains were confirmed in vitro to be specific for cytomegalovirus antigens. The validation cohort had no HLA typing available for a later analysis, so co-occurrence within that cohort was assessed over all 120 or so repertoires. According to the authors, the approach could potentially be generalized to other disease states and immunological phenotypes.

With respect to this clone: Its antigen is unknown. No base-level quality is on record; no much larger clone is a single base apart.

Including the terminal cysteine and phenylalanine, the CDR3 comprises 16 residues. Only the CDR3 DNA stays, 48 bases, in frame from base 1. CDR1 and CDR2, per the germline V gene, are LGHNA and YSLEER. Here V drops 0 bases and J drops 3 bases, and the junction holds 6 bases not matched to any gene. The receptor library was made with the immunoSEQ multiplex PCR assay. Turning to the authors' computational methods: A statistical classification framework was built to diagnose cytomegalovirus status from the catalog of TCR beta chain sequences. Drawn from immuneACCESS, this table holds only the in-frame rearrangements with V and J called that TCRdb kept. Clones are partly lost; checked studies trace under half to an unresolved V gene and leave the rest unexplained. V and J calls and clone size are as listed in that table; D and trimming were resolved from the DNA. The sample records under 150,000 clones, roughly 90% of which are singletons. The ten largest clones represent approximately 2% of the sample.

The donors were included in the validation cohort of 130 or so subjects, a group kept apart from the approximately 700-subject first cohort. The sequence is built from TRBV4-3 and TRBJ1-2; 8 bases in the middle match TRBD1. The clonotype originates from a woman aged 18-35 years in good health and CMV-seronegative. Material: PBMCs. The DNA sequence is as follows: TGCGCCAGCAGCCAAGACTCCAGGGGGCCGGACTATGGCTACACCTTC. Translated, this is CASSQDSRGPDYGYTF.